Listed here are 9 T cell receptor beta chains from one sample, sequenced in a study of blood T cell repertoires in COVID-19 (dated by TCRdb to the early 2020s). The library was produced with the immunoSEQ multiplex PCR assay. Entries here come from immuneACCESS through TCRdb and include only in-frame sequences with V and J called. Some clones fail to appear in such tables; in the studies checked, an unresolved V gene covers under half of the shortfall, and the cause of the remainder is unknown. The sample data list around 250,000 clones, and around nine tenths of these were observed just once. Jointly, the top ten make up around 7.3% of the sample. Sequencing was performed on peripheral blood. The receptor source for this set is a woman in her 70s with active or convalescent COVID-19.

In its sample, this clone was seen a few times. The CDR3 nucleotides read TGCGCCAGCAGAAGTGGGCAGGGTACTGAAGCTTTCTTT. This sequence encodes CASRSGQGTEAFF. This chain joins TRBV10-1 and TRBJ1-1, with D possibly matching TRBD1 (5 bases). The CDR3 spans 13 residues. With 6 bases removed from V and 5 bases from J, the gap between germline ends came to 13 bases. In germline, CDR1 is WNHNN, CDR2 SYGVQD (reference sequence).

The V call is TRBV6-4, the J call TRBJ2-2, with D unclear. This CDR3 is built from 13 residues. Germline-derived CDR1 and CDR2 are MRHNA and SNTAGT. V was pared by 5 bases and J by 4 bases, with 8 bases between. CDR3 sequence reads: CASSLIATGELFF. CDR3 nucleotide sequence: TGTGCCAGCAGTCTGATAGCCACCGGGGAGCTGTTTTTT.

The rearrangement links TRBV4-3 to TRBJ1-2; D gene ambiguous. The CDR3 contains 16 residues. Germline V CDR1 and CDR2: LGHNA, YSLEER. Trimming left V 0 bases short and J 5 bases short, with 16 bases between. The CDR3 nucleotides are TGCGCCAGCAGCCAAGACGCAGGTACTAGAGGGTATGGCTACACCTTC. It is translated as CASSQDAGTRGYGYTF.

The chain combines TRBV18 with TRBJ2-7, with 14 bases fitting TRBD2. This CDR3 spans 15 amino acids. The germline V gene encodes CDR1 KGHSH and CDR2 LQKENI. The junction had 3 bases not matched to a gene; V was cut back by 5 bases and J by 3 bases. The chain's CDR3 is CASSSGLAGGYEQYF. The CDR3 DNA sequence: TGTGCCAGCTCATCCGGACTAGCGGGGGGCTACGAGCAGTACTTC.

This clone was counted once. The chain recombines TRBV5-1 with TRBJ1-2; 7 positions agree with TRBD1. V lost 5 bases and J lost 8; bases outside the gene matches: 12. CDR3 length: 14 residues. From germline, CDR1 is SGHRS and CDR2 YFSETQ. The CDR3 bases are TGCGCCAGCAGTCGGAATACAGGGGAGGAAGGCTACACCTTC. Its protein is CASSRNTGEEGYTF.

The chain is built from TRBV9 and TRBJ1-1; D gene ambiguous. V gave up 0 bases and J gave up 0 bases, with 9 bases separating them. Germline V gene lookup returns CDR1 SGDLS and CDR2 YYNGEE. This CDR3 has 15 residues. DNA of the CDR3: TGTGCCAGCAGCGTAGACGACAATTTGAACACTGAAGCTTTCTTT. It translates to CASSVDDNLNTEAFF.

The chain links TRBV7-3 to TRBJ1-1; D gene ambiguous. The V end lost 8 bases, the J end lost 0 bases, and 10 bases lay between the germline ends. The CDR3 has 13 residues. Germline loops: CDR1 SGHTA, CDR2 FQGTGA. The CDR3 DNA sequence: TGTGCCAGCTGTCTCAGGATGAACACTGAAGCTTTCTTT. Translation: CASCLRMNTEAFF.

This chain joins TRBV4-3 and TRBJ2-3, with 8 bases lining up with TRBD2. With V trimmed by 0 bases and J by 3 bases, 5 bases remained unmatched. The CDR3 is 16 residues long. CDR1 is LGHNA, CDR2 YSLEER, per germline. The CDR3 protein is CASSQDGGGRTDTQYF. The CDR3 region has the DNA TGCGCCAGCAGCCAAGACGGCGGGGGGAGGACAGATACGCAGTATTTT.

This chain links TRBV11-2 with TRBJ2-5, with 15 nucleotides matching TRBD2. With 1 base clipped from V and 5 bases from J, the junction kept 5 bases outside the gene matches. The CDR3 loop spans 17 amino acids. Germline V gene lookup returns CDR1 SGHAT and CDR2 FQNNGV. CDR3 protein: CASSLGTSGGAFETQYF. The CDR3 bases are TGTGCCAGCAGCTTAGGGACTAGCGGGGGGGCTTTCGAGACCCAGTACTTC.